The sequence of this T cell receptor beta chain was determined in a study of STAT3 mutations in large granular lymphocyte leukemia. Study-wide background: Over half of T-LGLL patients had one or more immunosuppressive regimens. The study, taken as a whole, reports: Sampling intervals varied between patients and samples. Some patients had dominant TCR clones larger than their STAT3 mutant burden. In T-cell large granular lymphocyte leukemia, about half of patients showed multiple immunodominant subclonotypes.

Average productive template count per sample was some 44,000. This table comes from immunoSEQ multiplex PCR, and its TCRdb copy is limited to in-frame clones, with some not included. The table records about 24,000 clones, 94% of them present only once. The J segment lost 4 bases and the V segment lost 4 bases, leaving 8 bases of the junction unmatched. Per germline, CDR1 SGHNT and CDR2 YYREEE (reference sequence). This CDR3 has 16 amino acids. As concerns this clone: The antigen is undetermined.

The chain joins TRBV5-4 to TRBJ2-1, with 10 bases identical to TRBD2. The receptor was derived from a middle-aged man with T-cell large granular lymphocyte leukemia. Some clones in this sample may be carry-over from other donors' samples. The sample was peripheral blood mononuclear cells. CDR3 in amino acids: CASSPASAGGYNEQFF. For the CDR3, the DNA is TGTGCCAGCAGCCCTGCTTCAGCGGGGGGGTACAATGAGCAGTTCTTC. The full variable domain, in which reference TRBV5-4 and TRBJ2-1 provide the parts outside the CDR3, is ETGVTQSPTHLIKTRGQQVTLRCSSQSGHNTVSWYQQALGQGPQFIFQYYREEENGRGNFPPRFSGLQFPNYSSELNVNALELDDSALYLCASSPASAGGYNEQFFGPGTRLTVL.